The TCR beta chain under discussion was sequenced for a study of shared clonotypes between healthy human individuals. Study in general: For every donor, three CD4 naive, three CD4 memory, two CD8 naive and one CD8 memory plates were used.

Findings and limits, study-wide: Sample collection involved blood only; tissue repertoires are likely different.

Trimming took 3 bases from V and 4 from J; bases not matched to a gene: 8. CDR1 SGHTA and CDR2 FQGNSA come from the germline V gene. The CDR3 runs 15 residues. The authors distributed each subset's genomic DNA evenly over several immunoSEQ plates. The method was immunoSEQ multiplex PCR; TCRdb's version includes in-frame clones alone and lacks a portion of them. The profile covers over a million clones, with over 95% appearing a single time and roughly 1.1% taken by the ten largest. With regard to this clone: Its specificity is unknown.

A split of CD4+ cells into CD45RA+ naive and CD45RA-negative memory subsets was performed. This rearrangement joins TRBV7-2 to TRBJ2-7, with 8 bases lining up with TRBD1. Sequencing was carried out using naive CD4+ T cells sorted from blood. Subset meaning: CD45RA+ positively selected. This sequence originates from a man in his thirties or forties in good health. In DNA form, the CDR3 reads TGTGCCAGCAGCTTCGGAACAGGGGGTGTTTACGAGCAGTACTTC. It specifies CASSFGTGGVYEQYF.